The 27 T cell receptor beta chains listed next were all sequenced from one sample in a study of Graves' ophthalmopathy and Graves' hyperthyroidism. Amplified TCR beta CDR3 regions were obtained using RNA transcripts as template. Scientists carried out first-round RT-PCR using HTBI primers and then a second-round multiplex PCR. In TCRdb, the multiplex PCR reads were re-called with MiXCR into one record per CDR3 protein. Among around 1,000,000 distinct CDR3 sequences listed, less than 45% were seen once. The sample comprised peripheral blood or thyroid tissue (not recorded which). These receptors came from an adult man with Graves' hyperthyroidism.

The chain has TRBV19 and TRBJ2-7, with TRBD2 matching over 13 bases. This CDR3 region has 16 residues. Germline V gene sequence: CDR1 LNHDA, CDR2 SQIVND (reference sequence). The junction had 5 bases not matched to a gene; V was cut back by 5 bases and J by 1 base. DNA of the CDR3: TGTGCCAGTAGTGGACTAGCGGGAGAACAATCCTACGAGCAGTACTTC. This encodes CASSGLAGEQSYEQYF.

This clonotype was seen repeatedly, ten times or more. Written as DNA, the CDR3 is TGCGCCAGCAGCAGGGGAGCCTACGAGCAGTACTTC. Its translation is CASSRGAYEQYF. This chain links TRBV5-1 with TRBJ2-7, with D possibly being TRBD1 or TRBD2 (5 bases each). Between the trimmed V and J ends, which lost 4 bases and 2 bases, there was a span of 7 bases. Germline-derived CDR1 and CDR2 are SGHRS and YFSETQ. The CDR3 covers 12 residues.

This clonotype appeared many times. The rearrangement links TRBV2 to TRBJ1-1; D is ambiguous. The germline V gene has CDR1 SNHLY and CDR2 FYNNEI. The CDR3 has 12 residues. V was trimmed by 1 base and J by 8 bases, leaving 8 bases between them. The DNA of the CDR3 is TGTGCCAGCAGTGAAGTTGATGAGGAAGCTTTCTTT. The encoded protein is CASSEVDEEAFF.

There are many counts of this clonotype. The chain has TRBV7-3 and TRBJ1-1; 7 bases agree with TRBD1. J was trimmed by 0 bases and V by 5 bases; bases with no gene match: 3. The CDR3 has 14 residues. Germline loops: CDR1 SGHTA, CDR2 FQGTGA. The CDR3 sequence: CASSQGGMNTEAFF. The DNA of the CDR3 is TGTGCCAGCAGCCAGGGGGGCATGAACACTGAAGCTTTCTTT.

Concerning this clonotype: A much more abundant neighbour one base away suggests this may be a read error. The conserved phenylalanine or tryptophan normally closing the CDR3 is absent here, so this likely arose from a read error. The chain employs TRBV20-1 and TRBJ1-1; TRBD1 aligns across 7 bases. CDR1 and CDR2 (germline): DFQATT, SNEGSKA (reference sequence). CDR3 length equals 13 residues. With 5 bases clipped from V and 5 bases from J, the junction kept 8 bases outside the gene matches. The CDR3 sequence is CSARVDRMTEAFL. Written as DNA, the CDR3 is TGCAGTGCTCGAGTGGACAGGATGACTGAAGCTTTCCTT.

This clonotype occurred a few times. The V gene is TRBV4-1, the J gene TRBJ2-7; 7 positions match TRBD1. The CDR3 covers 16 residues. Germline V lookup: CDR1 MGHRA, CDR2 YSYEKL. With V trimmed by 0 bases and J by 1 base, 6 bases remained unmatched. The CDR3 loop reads CASSQESAGGSYEQYF. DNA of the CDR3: TGCGCCAGCAGCCAAGAATCGGCAGGGGGATCCTACGAGCAGTACTTC.

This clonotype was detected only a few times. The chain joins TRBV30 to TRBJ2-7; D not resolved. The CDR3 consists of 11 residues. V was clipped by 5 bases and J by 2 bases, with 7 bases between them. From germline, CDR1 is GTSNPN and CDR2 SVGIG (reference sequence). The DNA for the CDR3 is TGTGCCTGGGCCGAGGCCTACGAGCAGTACTTC. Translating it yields CAWAEAYEQYF.

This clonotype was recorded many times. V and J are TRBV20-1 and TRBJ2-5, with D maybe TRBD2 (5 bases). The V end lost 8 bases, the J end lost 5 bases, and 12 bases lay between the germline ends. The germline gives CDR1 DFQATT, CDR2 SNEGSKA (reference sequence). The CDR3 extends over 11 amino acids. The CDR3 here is CSREKGETQYF. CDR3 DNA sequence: TGCAGTAGGGAGAAAGGGGAGACCCAGTACTTC.

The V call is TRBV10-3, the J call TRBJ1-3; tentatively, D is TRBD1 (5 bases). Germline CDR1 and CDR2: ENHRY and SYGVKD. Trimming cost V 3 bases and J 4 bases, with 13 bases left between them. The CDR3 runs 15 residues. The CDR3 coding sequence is TGTGCCATCAGTGACCTCGGGGCACCCGGAAACACCATATATTTT. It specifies CAISDLGAPGNTIYF.

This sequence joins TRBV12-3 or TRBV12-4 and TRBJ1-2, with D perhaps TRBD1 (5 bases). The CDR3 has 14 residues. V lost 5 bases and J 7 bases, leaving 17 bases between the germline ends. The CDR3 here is CASSPPGVGGGYTF. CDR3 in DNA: TGTGCCAGCAGTCCCCCGGGTGTGGGGGGTGGCTACACCTTC.

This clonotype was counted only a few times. The DNA of the CDR3 is TGTGCCAGCAGGCGCGGGGGGGGGGACGAGCAGTACTTC. It codes for CASRRGGGDEQYF. This chain uses TRBV6-6 with TRBJ2-7; the match to TRBD2 covers 9 bases. CDR3 length: 13 residues. Germline V gives CDR1 MNHNY, CDR2 SVGAGI (reference sequence). V lost 6 bases to trimming and J lost 5 bases; unmatched junction nucleotides: 5.

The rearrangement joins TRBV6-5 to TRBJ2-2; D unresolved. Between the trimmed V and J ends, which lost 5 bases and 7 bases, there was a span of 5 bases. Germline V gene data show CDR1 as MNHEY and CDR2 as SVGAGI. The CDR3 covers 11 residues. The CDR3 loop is CASSEVGELFF. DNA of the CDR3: TGTGCCAGCAGTGAAGTCGGGGAGCTGTTTTTT.

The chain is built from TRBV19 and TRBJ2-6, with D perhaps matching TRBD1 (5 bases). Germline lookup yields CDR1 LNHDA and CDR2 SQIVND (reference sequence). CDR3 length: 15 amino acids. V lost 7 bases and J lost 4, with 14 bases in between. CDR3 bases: TGTGCCAGTACAGGGTCTGTTACCGGGGCCAACGTCCTGACTTTC. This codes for CASTGSVTGANVLTF.

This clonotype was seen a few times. The CDR3 nucleotides are TGTGCCAGCAGCTTTGGGGGGGAAGTCTCCTACGAGCAGTACTTC. Its protein is CASSFGGEVSYEQYF. V and J are TRBV7-9 and TRBJ2-7; 7 bases agree with TRBD2. Germline values: CDR1 SEHNR, CDR2 FQNEAQ (reference sequence). Trimming at V came to 3 bases and at J to 0 bases, leaving 5 bases not matched to a gene. CDR3 size: 15 residues.

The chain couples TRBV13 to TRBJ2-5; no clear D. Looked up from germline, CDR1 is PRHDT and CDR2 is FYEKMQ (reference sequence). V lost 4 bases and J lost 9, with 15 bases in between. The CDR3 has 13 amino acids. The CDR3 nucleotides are TGTGCCAGCAGCTCCGGACCGAGTTTTTCCCAGTACTTC. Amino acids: CASSSGPSFSQYF.

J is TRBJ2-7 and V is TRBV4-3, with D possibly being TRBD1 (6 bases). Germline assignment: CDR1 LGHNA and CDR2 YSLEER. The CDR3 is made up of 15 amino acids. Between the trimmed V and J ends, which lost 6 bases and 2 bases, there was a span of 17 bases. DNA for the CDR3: TGCGCCAGCAGACAGGGACGGGACGGGCCCTACGAGCAGTACTTC. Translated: CASRQGRDGPYEQYF.

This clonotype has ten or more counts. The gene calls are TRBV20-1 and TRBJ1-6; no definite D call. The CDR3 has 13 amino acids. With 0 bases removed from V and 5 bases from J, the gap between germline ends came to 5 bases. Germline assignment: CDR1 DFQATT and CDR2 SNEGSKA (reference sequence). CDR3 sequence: CSAREVNNSPLHF. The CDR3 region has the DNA TGCAGTGCTAGAGAGGTTAATAATTCACCCCTCCACTTT.

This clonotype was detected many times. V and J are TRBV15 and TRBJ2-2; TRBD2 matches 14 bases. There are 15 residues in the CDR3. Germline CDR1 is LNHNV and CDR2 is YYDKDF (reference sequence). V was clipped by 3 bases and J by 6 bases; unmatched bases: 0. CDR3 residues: CATSRTSGGAGELFF. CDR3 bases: TGTGCCACCAGCAGGACTAGCGGGGGGGCCGGGGAGCTGTTTTTT. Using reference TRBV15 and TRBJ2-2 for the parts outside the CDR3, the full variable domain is DAMVIQNPRYQVTQFGKPVTLSCSQTLNHNVMYWYQQKSSQAPKLLFHYYDKDFNNEADTPDNFQSRRPNTSFCFLDIRSPGLGDTAMYLCATSRTSGGAGELFFGEGSRLTVL.

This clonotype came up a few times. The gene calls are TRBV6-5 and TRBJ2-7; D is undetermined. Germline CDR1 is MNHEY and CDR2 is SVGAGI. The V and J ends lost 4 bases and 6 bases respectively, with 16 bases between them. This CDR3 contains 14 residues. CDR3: CASSWGSLLTEQYF. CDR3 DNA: TGTGCCAGCAGTTGGGGATCCCTACTCACCGAGCAGTACTTC.

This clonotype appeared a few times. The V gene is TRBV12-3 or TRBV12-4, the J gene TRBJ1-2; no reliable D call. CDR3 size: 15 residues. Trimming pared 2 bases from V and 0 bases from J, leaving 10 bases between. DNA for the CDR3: TGTGCCAGCAGTTTACAAGGCGGGACTAACTATGGCTACACCTTC. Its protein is CASSLQGGTNYGYTF.

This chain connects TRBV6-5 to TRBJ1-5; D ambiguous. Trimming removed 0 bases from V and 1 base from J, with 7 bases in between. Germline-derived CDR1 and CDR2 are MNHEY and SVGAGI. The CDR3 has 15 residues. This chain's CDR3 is CASSYSVVSNQPQHF. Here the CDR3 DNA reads TGTGCCAGCAGTTACTCCGTGGTGAGCAATCAGCCCCAGCATTTT.

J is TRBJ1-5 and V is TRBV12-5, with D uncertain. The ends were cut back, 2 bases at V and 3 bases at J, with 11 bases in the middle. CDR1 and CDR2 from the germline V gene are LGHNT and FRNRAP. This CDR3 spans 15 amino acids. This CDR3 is CASGLRGVANQPQHF. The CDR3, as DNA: TGTGCTAGTGGTTTGCGCGGGGTTGCCAATCAGCCCCAGCATTTT.

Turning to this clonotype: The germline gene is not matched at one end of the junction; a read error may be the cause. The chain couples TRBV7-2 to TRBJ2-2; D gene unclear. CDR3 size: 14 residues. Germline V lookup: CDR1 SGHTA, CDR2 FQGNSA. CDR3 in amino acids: CASSQVRGGGELFF. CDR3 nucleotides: TGCGCCAGCAGCCAAGTGAGAGGTGGCGGGGAGCTGTTTTTT. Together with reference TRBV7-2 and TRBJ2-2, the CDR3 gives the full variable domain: GAGVSQSPSNKVTEKGKDVELRCDPISGHTALYWYRQSLGQGLEFLIYFQGNSAPDKSGLPSDRFSAERTGGSVSTLTIQRTQQEDSAVYLCASSQVRGGGELFFGEGSRLTVL.

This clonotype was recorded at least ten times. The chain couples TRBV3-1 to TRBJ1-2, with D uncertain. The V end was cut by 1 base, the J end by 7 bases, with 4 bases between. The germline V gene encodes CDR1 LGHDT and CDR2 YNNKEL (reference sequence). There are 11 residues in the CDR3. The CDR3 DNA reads TGTGCCAGCAGCCAAGTTGGTGGCTACACCTTC. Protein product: CASSQVGGYTF. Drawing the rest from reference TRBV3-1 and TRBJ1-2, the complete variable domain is DTAVSQTPKYLVTQMGNDKSIKCEQNLGHDTMYWYKQDSKKFLKIMFSYNNKELIINETVPNRFSPKSPDKAHLNLHINSLELGDSAVYFCASSQVGGYTFGSGTRLTVV.

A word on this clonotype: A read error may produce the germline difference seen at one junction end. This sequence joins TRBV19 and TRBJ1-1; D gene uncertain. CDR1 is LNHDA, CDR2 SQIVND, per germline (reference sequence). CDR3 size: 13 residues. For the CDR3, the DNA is TGTGCCAGTAGTCCCCTCATGAACACTGAAGCTTCCTTT. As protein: CASSPLMNTEASF.

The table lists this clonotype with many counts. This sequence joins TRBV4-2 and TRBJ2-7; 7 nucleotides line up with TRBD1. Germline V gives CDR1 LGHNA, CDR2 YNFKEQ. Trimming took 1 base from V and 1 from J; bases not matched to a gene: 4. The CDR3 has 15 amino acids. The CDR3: CASSQARDRSYEQYF. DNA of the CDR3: TGTGCCAGCAGCCAAGCACGGGACAGATCCTACGAGCAGTACTTC.

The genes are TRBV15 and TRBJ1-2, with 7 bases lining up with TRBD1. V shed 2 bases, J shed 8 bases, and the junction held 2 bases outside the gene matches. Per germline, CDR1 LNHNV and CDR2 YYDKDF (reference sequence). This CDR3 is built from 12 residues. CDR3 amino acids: CATSRSTGGYTF. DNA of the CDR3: TGTGCCACCAGCAGATCGACAGGGGGCTACACCTTC.